Following are 27 T cell receptor beta chains from one sample sequenced in a study of T cells expressing NK-cell markers. TCRdb reanalyzed the 5' RACE reads, giving one entry per CDR3 protein sequence and no DNA. Seen in this sample are about 260,000 distinct CDR3 sequences; the ten most common clones hold 4% to 4.5%. Sample: blood T cells: a sorted CD56 or NKG2C T cell subset, CD4+ or CD8+ T cells, or bulk PBMC T cells (not recorded which). All receptors come from a woman between 18 and 70 years old in good health.

The chain is built from TRBV6-1 and TRBJ1-1; TCRdb gives TRBD1 as the D gene, but with no DNA this cannot be confirmed. CDR1 and CDR2 (germline): MNHNS, SASEGT. CDR3 length: 12 residues. CDR3 in amino acids: CASRTVNTEAFF.

The rearrangement joins TRBV6-5 to TRBJ2-3. This CDR3 has 15 amino acids. The germline V gene encodes CDR1 MNHEY and CDR2 SVGAGI. The CDR3 loop is CASSYLTRPTDTQYF.

V is TRBV29-1 and J is TRBJ2-7; TCRdb's D call of TRBD2 is untestable without DNA. CDR3 length equals 18 residues. Germline CDR1 is SQVTM and CDR2 is ANQGSEA. This CDR3 is CSPGLPGDAPFNPYEQYF.

V and J are TRBV18 and TRBJ2-1; no DNA is available, so the TRBD2 call from TCRdb remains unchecked. Germline lookup yields CDR1 KGHSH and CDR2 LQKENI. The CDR3 totals 15 residues. The CDR3 loop reads CASSPSDGMVTEQFF.

V and J are TRBV29-1 and TRBJ2-1; the D call from TCRdb, TRBD2, cannot be confirmed without DNA. This CDR3 contains 11 residues. Germline-derived CDR1 and CDR2 are SQVTM and ANQGSEA. The CDR3 reads CSVLSGGEQFF.

The genes are TRBV6-5 and TRBJ1-3. Germline lookup yields CDR1 MNHEY and CDR2 SVGAGI. This CDR3 is built from 15 residues. CDR3 sequence: CASSYSEGVGNTIYF.

The genes are TRBV20-1 and TRBJ1-6; the TCRdb D gene call, TRBD1, has no DNA to confirm it. Germline V gene lookup returns CDR1 DFQATT and CDR2 SNEGSKA (reference sequence). The CDR3 is made up of 14 amino acids. Here the CDR3 reads CNPLGLKYNSPLHF.

The chain carries TRBV12-3 or TRBV12-4 and TRBJ2-7; TCRdb designates TRBD2, a call that cannot be tested without DNA. The CDR3 contains 15 residues. CDR3 sequence: CASSLVGGRVVEQYF.

V gene TRBV28 combines with J gene TRBJ2-1; without DNA, the TCRdb call of TRBD2 cannot be checked. From germline, CDR1 is MDHEN and CDR2 SYDVKM. The CDR3 consists of 13 residues. CDR3 residues: CASTGPPYNEQFF.

The chain carries TRBV5-1 and TRBJ2-7; TCRdb reports TRBD2, a call that lacks DNA to check it against. The germline CDR1 and CDR2 sequences are SGHRS and YFSETQ. This CDR3 comprises 14 residues. The CDR3 spells CASSRTSGTREQYF.

The V and J genes are TRBV12-3 or TRBV12-4 and TRBJ2-1; the D call from TCRdb, TRBD2, cannot be confirmed without DNA. This CDR3 is built from 14 residues. CDR3 loop: CASSLASGYNEQFF.

This chain links TRBV27 with TRBJ2-4; TCRdb's D call of TRBD1 is untestable without DNA. From germline, CDR1 is MNHEY and CDR2 SMNVEV (reference sequence). The CDR3 is 14 residues long. The CDR3 protein is CASRLGGSKNIQYF.

The chain has TRBV4-3 and TRBJ1-5. CDR1 is LGHNA, CDR2 YSLEER, per germline. This CDR3 is built from 16 residues. CDR3 loop: CASSQYGGGSNQPQHF.

V is TRBV19 and J is TRBJ2-2; TCRdb designates TRBD2, a call that cannot be tested without DNA. This CDR3 is built from 17 residues. The germline gives CDR1 LNHDA, CDR2 SQIVND (reference sequence). The CDR3 loop reads CASSIRRGGSNTGELFF.

The chain links TRBV21-1 to TRBJ2-5; TCRdb reports TRBD1, a call that lacks DNA to check it against. TRBV21-1 counts as a pseudogene. CDR3 length: 15 residues. The CDR3 here is CASSKPRGDGETQYF.

V gene TRBV12-3 or TRBV12-4 combines with J gene TRBJ2-3. The CDR3 is 11 amino acids. This CDR3 is CASRGPATQYF.

The V call is TRBV11-2, the J call TRBJ2-6; the D call of TRBD1 rests on TCRdb alone, since no DNA is present to check it. Germline lookup yields CDR1 SGHAT and CDR2 FQNNGV. The CDR3 contains 14 residues. CDR3 amino acids: CASTPSRGANVLTF.

This rearrangement joins TRBV7-9 to TRBJ2-3; without DNA, the TCRdb call of TRBD1 cannot be checked. Germline values: CDR1 SEHNR, CDR2 FQNEAQ (reference sequence). The CDR3 extends over 17 amino acids. The CDR3 protein is CASSLSRGRMGTDTQYF.

The rearrangement links TRBV5-5 to TRBJ1-2; TCRdb picks TRBD1, but there is no DNA to check that call. From germline, CDR1 is SGHKS and CDR2 YYEKEE (reference sequence). The CDR3 is 13 residues long. CDR3 in amino acids: CASRRGLEYGYTF. Filled out from reference TRBV5-5 and TRBJ1-2, the complete variable domain reads DAGVTQSPTHLIKTRGQQVTLRCSPISGHKSVSWYQQVLGQGPQFIFQYYEKEERGRGNFPDRFSARQFPNYSSELNVNALLLGDSALYLCASRRGLEYGYTFGSGTRLTVV.

This sequence joins TRBV5-6 and TRBJ1-6; TCRdb gives TRBD1 as the D gene, but with no DNA this cannot be confirmed. The CDR3 has 15 amino acids. Germline loops: CDR1 SGHDT, CDR2 YYEEEE. CDR3 loop: CASSLVKGSNSPLHF.

The chain joins TRBV5-1 to TRBJ1-5; TCRdb picks TRBD1, but there is no DNA to check that call. Germline CDR1 reads SGHRS; CDR2 reads YFSETQ. The CDR3 contains 14 residues. The CDR3 loop reads CASSTTGGEQPQHF.

The chain couples TRBV9 to TRBJ2-5; TCRdb picks TRBD2, but there is no DNA to check that call. This CDR3 has 15 amino acids. Looked up from germline, CDR1 is SGDLS and CDR2 is YYNGEE. The CDR3 is CASSVSGGRGETQYF.

The chain is built from TRBV7-8 and TRBJ1-6; the D call of TRBD1 rests on TCRdb alone, since no DNA is present to check it. CDR3 length: 18 amino acids. Germline V CDR1 and CDR2: SGHVS, FQNEAQ. This chain's CDR3 is CASSLPPRASSYNSPLHF.

The chain joins TRBV7-3 to TRBJ2-5; TCRdb lists TRBD2, though no DNA is available to test this call. The CDR3 covers 15 residues. CDR1 and CDR2 from the germline V gene are SGHTA and FQGTGA. This chain's CDR3 is CASSLTPAGAETQYF.

The chain combines TRBV5-1 with TRBJ2-1; TCRdb selects TRBD1, and the lack of DNA leaves this call unchecked. Looked up from germline, CDR1 is SGHRS and CDR2 is YFSETQ. CDR3 length: 16 amino acids. CDR3 amino acids: CASSLGGESSYNEQFF.

The chain links TRBV7-9 to TRBJ1-4; the D call of TRBD1 rests on TCRdb alone, since no DNA is present to check it. Germline CDR1 is SEHNR and CDR2 is FQNEAQ (reference sequence). The CDR3 has 13 amino acids. The chain's CDR3 is CASSPGTLEKLFF. The entire variable domain, with the rest obtained from reference TRBV7-9 and TRBJ1-4, is as follows: DTGVSQNPRHKITKRGQNVTFRCDPISEHNRLYWYRQTLGQGPEFLTYFQNEAQLEKSRLLSDRFSAERPKGSFSTLEIQRTEQGDSAMYLCASSPGTLEKLFFGSGTQLSVL.

The chain joins TRBV20-1 to TRBJ2-7. The CDR3 totals 12 residues. Looked up from germline, CDR1 is DFQATT and CDR2 is SNEGSKA (reference sequence). The CDR3 protein is CSAQPDSYEQYF.